This T cell receptor beta chain was identified in a study of blood T cell repertoires in COVID-19. On the study more broadly: Samples representing acute and convalescent COVID-19 were sourced from the United States, Italy and Spain. PBMCs, B-cell-depleted T cells, or T cells provided the cDNA or gDNA that made up the material.

The V end was cut by 2 bases, the J end by 5 bases, with 25 bases between. CDR1 and CDR2 (germline): SEHNR, FQNEAQ (reference sequence). The CDR3 has 19 residues. The table came from immunoSEQ multiplex PCR; TCRdb's copy has only in-frame clones and leaves some out. The repertoire holds approximately 200,000 clones, with roughly 80% as singletons. This clonotype originated in a woman over 75 with COVID-19, enrolled during active disease. V and J are TRBV7-9 and TRBJ2-1; weak D call: TRBD2 (6 bases). The sequencing sample was made of peripheral blood. The CDR3 is CASSLNLAWGPAGNNEQFF. CDR3 in DNA: TGTGCCAGCAGCTTAAATCTTGCCTGGGGCCCCGCGGGAAACAATGAGCAGTTCTTC.